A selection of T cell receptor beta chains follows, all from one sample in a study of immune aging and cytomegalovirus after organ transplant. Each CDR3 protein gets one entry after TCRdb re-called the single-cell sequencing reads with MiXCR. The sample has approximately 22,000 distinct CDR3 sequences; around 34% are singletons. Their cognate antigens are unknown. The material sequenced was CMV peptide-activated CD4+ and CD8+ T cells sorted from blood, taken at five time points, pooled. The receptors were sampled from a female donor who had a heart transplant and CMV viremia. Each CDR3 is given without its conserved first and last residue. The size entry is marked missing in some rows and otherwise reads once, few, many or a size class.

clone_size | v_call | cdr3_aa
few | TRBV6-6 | ASSPGTRETYEQY
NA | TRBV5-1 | ASRALNEQF
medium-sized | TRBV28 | AAQGAQIEQY
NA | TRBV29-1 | SGAGTGSGEQF
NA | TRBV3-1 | ASSQDPGRVFYGYT
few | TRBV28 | ASSEVGGGTDTQY
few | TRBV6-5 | ASSPRDTLTDTQY
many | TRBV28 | ASRSLGAGGINEKLF
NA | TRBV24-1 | ATSDYDGLAGGFFTGELF
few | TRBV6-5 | ASSAGTSGLREQY
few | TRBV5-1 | ASSRGSSGLIENEQF
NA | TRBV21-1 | ASSKLDQNSGANVLT
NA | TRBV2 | ASSEAGQATEAF
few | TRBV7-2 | ASSLDAGRVNTEAF
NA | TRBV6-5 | ASSYNSRNTEAF
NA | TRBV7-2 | ASSLREETQY
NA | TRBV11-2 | ASSLTSGSTDTQY
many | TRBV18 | ASSPGLAGGQDTQY
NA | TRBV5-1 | ASSGLGPTDTQY
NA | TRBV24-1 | ATSLSGRETQY
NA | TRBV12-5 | ASREANTGELF
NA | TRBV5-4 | ASSSPPGGSNEQF
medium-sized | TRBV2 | ASTSGINEQF
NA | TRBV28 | AGSLSIWSGTGELF
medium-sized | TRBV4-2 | ASSQGAILGNEQF
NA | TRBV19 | ASRSGGEQF
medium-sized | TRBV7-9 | ASSARQGNEQY
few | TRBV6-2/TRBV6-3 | ATEGSGETQY
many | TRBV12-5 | ASGLVLGAGTSVNNEQF
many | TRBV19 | ASSQGPADGGEQY
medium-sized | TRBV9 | ASSEPLLAGAYEQF
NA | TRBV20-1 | SAYPSGGGYNEQF
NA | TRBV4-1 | ASSQDQRGTGELF